This TCR beta chain came from a study of T cells in narcolepsy. Study-level results: Autoreactive HCRT-specific and TRIB2-specific clonotypes were marked in same-patient CSF-versus-blood CD4+ comparisons.

About this clone itself: Its antigen is not identified.

V lost 1 base and J 5 bases, leaving 8 bases between the germline ends. CDR3 length: 14 residues. Germline V gene data show CDR1 as SGHDN and CDR2 as FVKESK. Sequenced by immunoSEQ multiplex PCR; TCRdb stores in-frame clones only, minus some. The table has fewer than 30,000 clones, almost 85% seen once; the top ten hold roughly 10%. The clonotype was recovered from a human donor in good health. Sequencing was carried out using memory (CD45RA-) CD4+ T cells from blood. The chain is built from TRBV14 and TRBJ2-2; D gene unclear. The DNA for the CDR3 is TGTGCCAGCAGCCAAGGGGTTCGAACCGGGGAGCTGTTTTTT. It encodes CASSQGVRTGELFF.